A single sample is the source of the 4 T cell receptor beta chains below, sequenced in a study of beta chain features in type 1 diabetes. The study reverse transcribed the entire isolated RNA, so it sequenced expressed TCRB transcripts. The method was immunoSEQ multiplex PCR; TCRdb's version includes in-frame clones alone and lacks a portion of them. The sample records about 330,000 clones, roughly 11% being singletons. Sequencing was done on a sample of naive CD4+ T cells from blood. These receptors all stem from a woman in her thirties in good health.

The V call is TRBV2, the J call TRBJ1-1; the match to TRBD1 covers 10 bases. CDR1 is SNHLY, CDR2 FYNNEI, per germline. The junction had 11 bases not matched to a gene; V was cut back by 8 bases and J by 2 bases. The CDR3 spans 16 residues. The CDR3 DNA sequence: TGTGCCAGCGTCCCGGGACAGGGGAGGGGAAACACTGAAGCTTTCTTT. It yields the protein CASVPGQGRGNTEAFF.

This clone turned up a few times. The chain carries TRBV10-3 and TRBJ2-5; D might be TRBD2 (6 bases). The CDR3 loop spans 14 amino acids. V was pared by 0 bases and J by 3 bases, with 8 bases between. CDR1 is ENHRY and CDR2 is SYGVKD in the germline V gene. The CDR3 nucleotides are TGTGCCATCAGTGAGTCGAAGCGGGAAGAGACCCAGTACTTC. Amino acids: CAISESKREETQYF.

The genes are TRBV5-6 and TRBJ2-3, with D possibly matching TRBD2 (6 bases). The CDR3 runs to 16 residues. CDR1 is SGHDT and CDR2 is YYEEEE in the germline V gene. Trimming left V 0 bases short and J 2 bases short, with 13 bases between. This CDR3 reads CASSLEAGTATDTQYF. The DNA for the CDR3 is TGTGCCAGCAGCTTGGAGGCCGGGACTGCCACAGATACGCAGTATTTT.

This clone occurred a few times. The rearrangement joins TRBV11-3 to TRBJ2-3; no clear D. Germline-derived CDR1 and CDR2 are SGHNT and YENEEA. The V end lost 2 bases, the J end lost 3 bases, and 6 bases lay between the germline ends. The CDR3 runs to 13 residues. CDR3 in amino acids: CASSLFRTDTQYF. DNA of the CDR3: TGTGCCAGCAGCTTATTTAGAACAGATACGCAGTATTTT. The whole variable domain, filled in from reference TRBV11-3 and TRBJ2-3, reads EAGVVQSPRYKIIEKKQPVAFWCNPISGHNTLYWYLQNLGQGPELLIRYENEEAVDDSQLPKDRFSAERLKGVDSTLKIQPAELGDSAVYLCASSLFRTDTQYFGPGTRLTVL.